This T cell receptor beta chain was documented in a study of post-analysis software for immune sequencing data. Whole-study context: As for disease course, relapsing-remitting, secondary progressive and progressive-relapsing multiple sclerosis were all included. Study-level results: Elevated frequency relative to controls characterized 4 or 5 TRBV segments in patients, TRBV5-6, TRBV5-1 and TRBV20-1 among them. Strong same-batch co-clustering of samples appeared with F measure clustering. Relative to controls, patients with multiple sclerosis showed significantly lower normalized Chao1 diversity.

Unique molecular identifiers were present in the TCR beta cDNA libraries. When about 0.85 to 11 million T cells were used, they gave approximately 450,000 cDNA molecules. One entry per CDR3 protein results from TCRdb running MiXCR on the PCR reads. The sample has about 770,000 distinct CDR3 sequences, about half seen once. On this clonotype itself: The antigen is not known.

CDR1 LNHDA and CDR2 SQIVND come from the germline V gene (reference sequence). The V and J ends lost 1 base and 6 bases respectively, with 7 bases between them. The CDR3 length is 13 residues. Sequencing was done on a sample of blood. This receptor was identified in a girl between 5 and 17 years old with multiple sclerosis. The V gene is TRBV19, the J gene TRBJ2-1, with D perhaps matching TRBD1 (5 bases). CDR3 in amino acids: CASSIAGFNEQFF. The CDR3 DNA reads as TGTGCCAGTAGTATAGCAGGGTTCAATGAGCAGTTCTTC.